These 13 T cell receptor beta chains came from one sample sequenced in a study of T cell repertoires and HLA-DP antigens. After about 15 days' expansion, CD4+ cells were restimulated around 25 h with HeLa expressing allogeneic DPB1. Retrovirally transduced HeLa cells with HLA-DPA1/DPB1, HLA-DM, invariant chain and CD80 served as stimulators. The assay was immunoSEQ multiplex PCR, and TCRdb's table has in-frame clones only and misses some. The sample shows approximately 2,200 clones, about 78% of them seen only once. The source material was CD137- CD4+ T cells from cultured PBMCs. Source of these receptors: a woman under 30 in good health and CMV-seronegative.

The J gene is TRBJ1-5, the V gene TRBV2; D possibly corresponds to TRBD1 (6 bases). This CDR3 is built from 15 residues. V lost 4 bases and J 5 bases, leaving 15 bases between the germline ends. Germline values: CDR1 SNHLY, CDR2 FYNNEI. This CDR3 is CASSVTGTPYQPQHF. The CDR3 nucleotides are TGTGCCAGCAGTGTCACCGGGACACCTTATCAGCCCCAGCATTTT.

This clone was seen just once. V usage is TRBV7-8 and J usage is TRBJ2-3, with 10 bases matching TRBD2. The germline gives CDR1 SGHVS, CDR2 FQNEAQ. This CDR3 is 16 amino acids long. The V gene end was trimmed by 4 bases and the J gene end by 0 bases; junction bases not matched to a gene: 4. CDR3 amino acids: CASSSGLAASTDTQYF. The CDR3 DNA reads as TGTGCCAGCAGCTCCGGACTAGCGGCTAGCACAGATACGCAGTATTTT.

CDR3 sequence reads: CASSLGGAYGYTF. The CDR3 bases are TGCGCCAGCAGCTTAGGGGGGGCGTATGGCTACACCTTC. V is TRBV5-1 and J is TRBJ1-2; D perhaps matches TRBD1 (6 bases). The V and J ends lost 2 bases and 5 bases respectively, with 10 bases between them. Germline-derived CDR1 and CDR2 are SGHRS and YFSETQ. The CDR3 covers 13 residues.

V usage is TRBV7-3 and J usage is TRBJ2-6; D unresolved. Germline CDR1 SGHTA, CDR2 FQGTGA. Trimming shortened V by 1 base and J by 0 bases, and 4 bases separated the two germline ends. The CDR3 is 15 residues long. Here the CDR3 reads CASSLRHSGANVLTF. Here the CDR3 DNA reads TGTGCCAGCAGCTTAAGACACTCTGGGGCCAACGTCCTGACTTTC.

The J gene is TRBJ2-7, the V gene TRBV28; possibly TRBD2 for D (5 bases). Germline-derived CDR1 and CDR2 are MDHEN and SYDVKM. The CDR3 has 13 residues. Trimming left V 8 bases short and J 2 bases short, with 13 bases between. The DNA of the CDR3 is TGTGCCAGCCGGGGAGAAGTGACCTACGAGCAGTACGTC. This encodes CASRGEVTYEQYV.

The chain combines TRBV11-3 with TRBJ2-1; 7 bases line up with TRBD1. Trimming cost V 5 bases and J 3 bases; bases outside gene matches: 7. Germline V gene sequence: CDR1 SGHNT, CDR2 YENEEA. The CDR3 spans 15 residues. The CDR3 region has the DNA TGTGCCAGCAGCCCCCGGGCAGGGGGCTACAATGAGCAGTTCTTC. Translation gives CASSPRAGGYNEQFF.

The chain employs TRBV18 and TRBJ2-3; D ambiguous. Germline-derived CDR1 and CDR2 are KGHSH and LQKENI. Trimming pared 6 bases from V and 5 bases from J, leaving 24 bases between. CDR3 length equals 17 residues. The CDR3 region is CASSPPGVGRMRDTQYF. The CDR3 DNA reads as TGTGCCAGCTCGCCGCCAGGTGTAGGACGGATGAGAGATACGCAGTATTTT.

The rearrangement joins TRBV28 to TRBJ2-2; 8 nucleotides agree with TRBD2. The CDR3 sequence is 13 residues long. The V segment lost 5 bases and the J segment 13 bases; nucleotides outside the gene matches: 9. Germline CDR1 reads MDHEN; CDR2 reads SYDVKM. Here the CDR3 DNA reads TGTGCCAGCAGTCTCCGCGGGGGGCACCGGCTGTTTTTT. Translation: CASSLRGGHRLFF.

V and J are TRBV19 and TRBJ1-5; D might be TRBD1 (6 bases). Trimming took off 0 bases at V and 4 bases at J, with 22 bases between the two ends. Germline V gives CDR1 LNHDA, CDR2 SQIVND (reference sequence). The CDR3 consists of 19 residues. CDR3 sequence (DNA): TGTGCCAGTAGTATAGAGTGGTTCTGGGACACCTCAGGGAATCAGCCCCAGCATTTT. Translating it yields CASSIEWFWDTSGNQPQHF.

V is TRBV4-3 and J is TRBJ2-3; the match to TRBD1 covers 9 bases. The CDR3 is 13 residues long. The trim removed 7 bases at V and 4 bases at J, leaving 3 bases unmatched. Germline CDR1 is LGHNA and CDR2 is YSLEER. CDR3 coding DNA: TGCGCCAGCATGACAGGGGGTCCAGATACGCAGTATTTT. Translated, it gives CASMTGGPDTQYF.

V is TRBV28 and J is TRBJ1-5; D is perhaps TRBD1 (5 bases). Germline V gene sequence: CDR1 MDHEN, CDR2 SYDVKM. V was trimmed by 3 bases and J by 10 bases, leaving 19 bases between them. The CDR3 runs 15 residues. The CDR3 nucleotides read TGTGCCAGCAGTTTGGGGGTCGGGGGGACGGTCCCCCAGCATTTT. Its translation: CASSLGVGGTVPQHF. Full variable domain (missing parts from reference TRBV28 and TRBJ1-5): DVKVTQSSRYLVKRTGEKVFLECVQDMDHENMFWYRQDPGLGLRLIYFSYDVKMKEKGDIPEGYSVSREKKERFSLILESASTNQTSMYLCASSLGVGGTVPQHFGDGTRLSIL.

DNA of the CDR3: TGTGCCAGCAGCCCAAGGGGATTGGGCAATCAGCCCCAGCATTTT. Its translation: CASSPRGLGNQPQHF. The chain is built from TRBV7-9 and TRBJ1-5; weak D call: TRBD1 (5 bases). Trimming took 5 bases from V and 2 from J, leaving 13 bases between them. Per the germline V gene, CDR1 is SEHNR and CDR2 is FQNEAQ (reference sequence). There are 15 residues in the CDR3. The full variable domain, in which reference TRBV7-9 and TRBJ1-5 provide the parts outside the CDR3, is DTGVSQNPRHKITKRGQNVTFRCDPISEHNRLYWYRQTLGQGPEFLTYFQNEAQLEKSRLLSDRFSAERPKGSFSTLEIQRTEQGDSAMYLCASSPRGLGNQPQHFGDGTRLSIL.

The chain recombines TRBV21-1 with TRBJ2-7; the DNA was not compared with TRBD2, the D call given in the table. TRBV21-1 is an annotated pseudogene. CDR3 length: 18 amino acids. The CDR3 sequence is CASTSGLGRATINYEQYF. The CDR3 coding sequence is TGTGCCAGCACCTCCGGACTCGGGCGGGCGACAATAAATTACGAGCAGTACTTC.